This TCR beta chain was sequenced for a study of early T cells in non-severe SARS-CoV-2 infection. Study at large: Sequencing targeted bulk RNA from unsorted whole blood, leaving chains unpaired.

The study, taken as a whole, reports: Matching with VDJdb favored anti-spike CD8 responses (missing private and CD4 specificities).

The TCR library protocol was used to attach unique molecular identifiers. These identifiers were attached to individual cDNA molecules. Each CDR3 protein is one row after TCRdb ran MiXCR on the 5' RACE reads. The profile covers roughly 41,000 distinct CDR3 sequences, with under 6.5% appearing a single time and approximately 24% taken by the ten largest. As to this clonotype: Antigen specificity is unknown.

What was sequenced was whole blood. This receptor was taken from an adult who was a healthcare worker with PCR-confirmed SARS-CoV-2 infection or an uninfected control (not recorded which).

The CDR3 is CASSSPYGGSRTYEQYF. CDR3 in DNA: TGTGCCAGCAGTTCCCCCTATGGCGGGAGTAGAACCTACGAGCAGTACTTC. V and J are TRBV28 and TRBJ2-7; 7 positions agree with TRBD2. The CDR3 length is 17 residues. CDR1 is MDHEN, CDR2 SYDVKM, per germline. V lost 4 bases and J lost 2; bases outside the gene matches: 14.